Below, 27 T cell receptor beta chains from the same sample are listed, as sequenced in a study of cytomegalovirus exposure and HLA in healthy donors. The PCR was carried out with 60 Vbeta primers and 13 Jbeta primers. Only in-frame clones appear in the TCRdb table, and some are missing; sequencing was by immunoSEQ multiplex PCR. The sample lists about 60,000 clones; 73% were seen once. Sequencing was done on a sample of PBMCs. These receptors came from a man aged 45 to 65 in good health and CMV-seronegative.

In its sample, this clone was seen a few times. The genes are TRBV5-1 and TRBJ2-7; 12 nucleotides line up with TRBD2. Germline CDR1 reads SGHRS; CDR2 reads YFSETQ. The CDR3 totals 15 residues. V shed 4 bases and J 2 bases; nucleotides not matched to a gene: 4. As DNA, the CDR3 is TGCGCCAGCAGCCCCGGACTAGCGGGGACCTACGAGCAGTACTTC. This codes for CASSPGLAGTYEQYF.

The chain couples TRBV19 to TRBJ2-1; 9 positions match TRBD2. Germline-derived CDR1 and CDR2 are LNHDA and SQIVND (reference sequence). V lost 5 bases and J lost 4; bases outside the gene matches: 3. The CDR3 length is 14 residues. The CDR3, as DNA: TGTGCCAGTAGTGTCGCGGGGGGGTACAATGAGCAGTTCTTC. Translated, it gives CASSVAGGYNEQFF.

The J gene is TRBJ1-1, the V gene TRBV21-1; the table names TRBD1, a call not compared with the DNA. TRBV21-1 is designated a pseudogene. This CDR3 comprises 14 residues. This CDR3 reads CASSKGQGNPEAFF. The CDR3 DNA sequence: TGTGCCAGCAGCAAAGGACAGGGTAACCCTGAAGCTTTCTTT.

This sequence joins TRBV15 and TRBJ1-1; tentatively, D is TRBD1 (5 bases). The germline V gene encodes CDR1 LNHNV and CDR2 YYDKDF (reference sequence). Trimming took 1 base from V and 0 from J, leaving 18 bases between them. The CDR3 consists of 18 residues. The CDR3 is CATSRVALLGEVNTEAFF. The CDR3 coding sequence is TGTGCCACCAGCAGAGTTGCTCTCCTGGGGGAGGTGAACACTGAAGCTTTCTTT.

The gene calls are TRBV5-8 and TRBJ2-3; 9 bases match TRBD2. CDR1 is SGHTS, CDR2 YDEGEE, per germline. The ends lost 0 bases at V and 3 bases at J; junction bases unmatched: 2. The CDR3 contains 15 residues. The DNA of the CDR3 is TGTGCCAGCAGCTTGGTAGCGGGGGTAACAGATACGCAGTATTTT. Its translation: CASSLVAGVTDTQYF.

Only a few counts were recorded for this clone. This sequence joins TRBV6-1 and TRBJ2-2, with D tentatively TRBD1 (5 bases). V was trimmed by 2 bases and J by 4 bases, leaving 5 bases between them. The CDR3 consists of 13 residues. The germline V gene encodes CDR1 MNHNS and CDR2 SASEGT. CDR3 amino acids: CASSEQGTGELFF. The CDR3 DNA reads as TGTGCCAGCAGTGAACAGGGCACCGGGGAGCTGTTTTTT.

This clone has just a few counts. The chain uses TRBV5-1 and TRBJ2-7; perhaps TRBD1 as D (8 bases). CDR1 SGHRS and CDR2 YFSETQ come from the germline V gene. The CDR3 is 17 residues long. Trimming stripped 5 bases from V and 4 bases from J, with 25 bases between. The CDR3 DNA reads TGCGCCAGCAGGCGGACAGGGACTAACCCTGGAATTTACGAGCAGTACTTC. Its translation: CASRRTGTNPGIYEQYF.

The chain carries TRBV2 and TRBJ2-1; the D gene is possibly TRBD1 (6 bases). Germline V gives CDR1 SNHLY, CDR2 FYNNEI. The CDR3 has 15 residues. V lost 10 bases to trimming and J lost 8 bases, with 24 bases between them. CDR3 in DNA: TGTGCCACCAAAAGGGGCCTTCGGACAGACGATGAGCAGTTCTTC. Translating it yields CATKRGLRTDDEQFF.

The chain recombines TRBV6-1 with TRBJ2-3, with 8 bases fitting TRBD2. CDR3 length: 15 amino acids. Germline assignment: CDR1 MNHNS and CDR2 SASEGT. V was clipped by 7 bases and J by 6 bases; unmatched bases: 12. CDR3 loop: CASTAGLGALDTQYF. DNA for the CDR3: TGTGCCAGCACCGCGGGACTAGGGGCGCTGGATACGCAGTATTTT.

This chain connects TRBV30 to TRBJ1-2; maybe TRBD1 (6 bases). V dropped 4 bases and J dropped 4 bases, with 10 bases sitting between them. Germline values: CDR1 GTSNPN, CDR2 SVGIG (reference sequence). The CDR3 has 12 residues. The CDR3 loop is CAWTRGSYGYTF. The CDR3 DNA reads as TGTGCCTGGACCAGGGGCAGCTATGGCTACACCTTC.

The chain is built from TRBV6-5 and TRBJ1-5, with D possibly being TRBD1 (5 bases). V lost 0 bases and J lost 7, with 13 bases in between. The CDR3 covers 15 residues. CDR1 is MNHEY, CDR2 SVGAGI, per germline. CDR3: CASSYSKGVEQPQHF. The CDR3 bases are TGTGCCAGCAGTTACTCGAAAGGGGTCGAGCAGCCCCAGCATTTT.

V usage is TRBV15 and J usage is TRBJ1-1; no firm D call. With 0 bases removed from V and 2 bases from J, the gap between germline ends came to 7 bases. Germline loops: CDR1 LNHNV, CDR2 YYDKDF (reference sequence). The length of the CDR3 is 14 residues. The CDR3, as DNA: TGTGCCACCAGCAGAGACAGAGGAAACACTGAAGCTTTCTTT. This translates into CATSRDRGNTEAFF.

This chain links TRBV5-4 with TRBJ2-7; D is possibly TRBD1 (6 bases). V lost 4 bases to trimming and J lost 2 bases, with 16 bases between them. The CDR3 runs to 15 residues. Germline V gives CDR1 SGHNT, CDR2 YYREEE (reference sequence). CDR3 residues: CASSPDRPNTYEQYF. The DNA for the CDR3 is TGTGCCAGCAGCCCTGACAGGCCAAATACCTACGAGCAGTACTTC. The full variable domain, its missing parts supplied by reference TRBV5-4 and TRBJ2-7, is ETGVTQSPTHLIKTRGQQVTLRCSSQSGHNTVSWYQQALGQGPQFIFQYYREEENGRGNFPPRFSGLQFPNYSSELNVNALELDDSALYLCASSPDRPNTYEQYFGPGTRLTVT.

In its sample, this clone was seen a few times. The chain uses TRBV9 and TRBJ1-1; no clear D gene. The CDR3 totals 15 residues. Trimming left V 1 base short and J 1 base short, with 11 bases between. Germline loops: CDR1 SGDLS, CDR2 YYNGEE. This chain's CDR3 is CASSVLATRNTEAFF. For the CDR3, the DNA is TGTGCCAGCAGCGTACTGGCCACCCGGAACACTGAAGCTTTCTTT.

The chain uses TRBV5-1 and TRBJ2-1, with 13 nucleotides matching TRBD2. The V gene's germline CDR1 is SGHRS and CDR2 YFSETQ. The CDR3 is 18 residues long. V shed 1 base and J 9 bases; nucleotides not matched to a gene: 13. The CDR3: CASSLMPGLAGSLGEQFF. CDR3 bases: TGCGCCAGCAGCTTGATGCCGGGACTAGCGGGGTCTCTCGGTGAGCAGTTCTTC.

The CDR3 DNA is TGTGCCAGCAGTTACTCGGGAGGGTCTGACACTGAAGCTTTCTTT. It encodes CASSYSGGSDTEAFF. The rearrangement links TRBV6-5 to TRBJ1-1, with D unresolved. The germline V gene has CDR1 MNHEY and CDR2 SVGAGI. Deletions cut 0 bases from V and 3 bases from J, with 11 bases between. This CDR3 is built from 15 residues.

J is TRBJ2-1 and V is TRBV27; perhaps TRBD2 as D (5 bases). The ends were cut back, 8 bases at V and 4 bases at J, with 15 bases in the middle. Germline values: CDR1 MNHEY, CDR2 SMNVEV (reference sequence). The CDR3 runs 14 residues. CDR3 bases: TGTGCCAGCGGAGCACGAGGGCCGTACAATGAGCAGTTCTTC. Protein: CASGARGPYNEQFF.

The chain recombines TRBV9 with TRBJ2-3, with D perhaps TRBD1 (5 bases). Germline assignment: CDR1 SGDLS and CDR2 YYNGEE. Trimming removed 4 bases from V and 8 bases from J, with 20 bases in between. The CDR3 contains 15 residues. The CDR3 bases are TGTGCCAGCAGCCCCCGGAGAGTCGCTCAGGGTACGCAGTATTTT. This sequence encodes CASSPRRVAQGTQYF.

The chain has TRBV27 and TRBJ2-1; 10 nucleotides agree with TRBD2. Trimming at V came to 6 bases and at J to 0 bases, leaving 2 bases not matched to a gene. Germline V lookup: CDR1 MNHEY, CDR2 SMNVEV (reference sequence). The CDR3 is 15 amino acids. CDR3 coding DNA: TGTGCCAGCAGAAGCGGGGGGGGCTCCTACAATGAGCAGTTCTTC. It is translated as CASRSGGGSYNEQFF.

The CDR3 here is CAIIPGTSGGRKTSTDTQYF. DNA of the CDR3: TGTGCCATCATTCCCGGGACTAGCGGGGGGCGGAAGACCAGCACAGATACGCAGTATTTT. The chain recombines TRBV10-3 with TRBJ2-3; 15 bases are shared with TRBD2. The CDR3 covers 20 residues. Germline CDR1 and CDR2: ENHRY and SYGVKD. The trim removed 7 bases at V and 0 bases at J, leaving 14 bases unmatched.

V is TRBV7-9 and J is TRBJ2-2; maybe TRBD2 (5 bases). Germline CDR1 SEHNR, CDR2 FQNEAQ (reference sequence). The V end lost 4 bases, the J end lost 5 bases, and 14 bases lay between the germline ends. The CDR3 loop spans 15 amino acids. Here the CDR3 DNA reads TGTGCCAGCAGCTCCTGGACTGAAGGGACCGGGGAGCTGTTTTTT. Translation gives CASSSWTEGTGELFF. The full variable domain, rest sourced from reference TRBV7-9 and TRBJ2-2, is DTGVSQNPRHKITKRGQNVTFRCDPISEHNRLYWYRQTLGQGPEFLTYFQNEAQLEKSRLLSDRFSAERPKGSFSTLEIQRTEQGDSAMYLCASSSWTEGTGELFFGEGSRLTVL.

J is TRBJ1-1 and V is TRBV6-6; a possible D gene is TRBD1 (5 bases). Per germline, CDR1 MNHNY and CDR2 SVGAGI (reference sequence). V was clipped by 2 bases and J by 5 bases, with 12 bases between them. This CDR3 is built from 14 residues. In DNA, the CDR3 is TGTGCCAGCAGTTACGGGCAGGGAGGTACTGAAGCTTTCTTT. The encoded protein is CASSYGQGGTEAFF.

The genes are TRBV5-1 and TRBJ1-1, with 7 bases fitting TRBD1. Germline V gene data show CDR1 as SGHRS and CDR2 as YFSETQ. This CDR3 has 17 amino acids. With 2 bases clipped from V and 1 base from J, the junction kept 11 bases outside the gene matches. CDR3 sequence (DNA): TGCGCCAGCAGCTTAAACACAGGGGCCCTAACGAACACTGAAGCTTTCTTT. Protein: CASSLNTGALTNTEAFF.

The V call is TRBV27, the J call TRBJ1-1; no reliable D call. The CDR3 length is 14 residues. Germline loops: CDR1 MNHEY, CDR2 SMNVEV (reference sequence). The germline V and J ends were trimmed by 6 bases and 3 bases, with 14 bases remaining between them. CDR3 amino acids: CASREVAGYTEAFF. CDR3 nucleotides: TGTGCCAGCAGAGAGGTGGCGGGATACACTGAAGCTTTCTTT.

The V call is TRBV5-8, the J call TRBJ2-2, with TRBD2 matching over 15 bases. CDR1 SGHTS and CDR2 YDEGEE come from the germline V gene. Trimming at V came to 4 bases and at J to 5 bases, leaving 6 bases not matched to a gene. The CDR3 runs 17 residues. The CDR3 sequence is CASSATGTSGGTGELFF. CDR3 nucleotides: TGTGCCAGCAGCGCAACCGGGACTAGCGGGGGGACCGGGGAGCTGTTTTTT.

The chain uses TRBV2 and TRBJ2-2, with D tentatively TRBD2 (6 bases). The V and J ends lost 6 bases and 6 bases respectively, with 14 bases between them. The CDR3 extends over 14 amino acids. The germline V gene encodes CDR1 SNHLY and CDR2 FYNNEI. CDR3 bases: TGTGCCAGCAGCCTGGATCGGAGGGCCGGGGAGCTGTTTTTT. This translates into CASSLDRRAGELFF.

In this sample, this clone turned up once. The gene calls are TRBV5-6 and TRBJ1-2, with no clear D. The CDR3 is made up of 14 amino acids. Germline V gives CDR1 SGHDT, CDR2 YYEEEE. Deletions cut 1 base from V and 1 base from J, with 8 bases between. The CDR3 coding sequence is TGTGCCAGCAGCTTGTCGCAGATTAACTATGGCTACACCTTC. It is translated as CASSLSQINYGYTF.